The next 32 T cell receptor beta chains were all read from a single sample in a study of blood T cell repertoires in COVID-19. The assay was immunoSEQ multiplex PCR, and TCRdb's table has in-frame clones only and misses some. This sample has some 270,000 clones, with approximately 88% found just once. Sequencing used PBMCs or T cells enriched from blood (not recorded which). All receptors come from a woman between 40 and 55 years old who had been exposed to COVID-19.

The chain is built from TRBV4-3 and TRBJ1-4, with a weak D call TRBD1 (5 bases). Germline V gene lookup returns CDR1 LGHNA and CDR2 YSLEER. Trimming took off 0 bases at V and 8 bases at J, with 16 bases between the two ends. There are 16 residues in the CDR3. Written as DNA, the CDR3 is TGCGCCAGCAGCCAAGATTTGGGGGGAACATACGAAAAACTGTTTTTT. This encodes CASSQDLGGTYEKLFF.

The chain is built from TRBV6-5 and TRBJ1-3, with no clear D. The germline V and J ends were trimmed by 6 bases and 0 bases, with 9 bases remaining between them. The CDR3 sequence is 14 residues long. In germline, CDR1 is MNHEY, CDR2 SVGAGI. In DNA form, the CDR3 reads TGTGCCAGCAGGAGAGAATTCTCTGGAAACACCATATATTTT. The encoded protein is CASRREFSGNTIYF.

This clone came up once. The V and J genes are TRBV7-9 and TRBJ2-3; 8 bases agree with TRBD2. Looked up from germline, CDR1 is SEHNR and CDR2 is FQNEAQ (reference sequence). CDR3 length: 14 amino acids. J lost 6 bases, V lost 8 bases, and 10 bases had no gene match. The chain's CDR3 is CASRLGSGVDTQYF. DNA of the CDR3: TGTGCCAGCCGCCTAGGTAGCGGGGTGGATACGCAGTATTTT.

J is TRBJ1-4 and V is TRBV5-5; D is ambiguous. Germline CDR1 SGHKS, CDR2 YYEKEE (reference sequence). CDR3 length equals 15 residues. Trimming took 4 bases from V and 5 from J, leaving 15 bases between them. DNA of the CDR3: TGTGCCAGCAGCCCTCAACCGGGTACGAATGAAAAACTGTTTTTT. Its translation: CASSPQPGTNEKLFF.

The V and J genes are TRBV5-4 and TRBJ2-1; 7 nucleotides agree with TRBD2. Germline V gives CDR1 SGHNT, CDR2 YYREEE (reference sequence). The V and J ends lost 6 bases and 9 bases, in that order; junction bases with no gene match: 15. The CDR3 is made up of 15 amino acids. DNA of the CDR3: TGTGCCAGCACGGCTCCGGGGAGGGCTTCGAGTGAGCAGTTCTTC. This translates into CASTAPGRASSEQFF.

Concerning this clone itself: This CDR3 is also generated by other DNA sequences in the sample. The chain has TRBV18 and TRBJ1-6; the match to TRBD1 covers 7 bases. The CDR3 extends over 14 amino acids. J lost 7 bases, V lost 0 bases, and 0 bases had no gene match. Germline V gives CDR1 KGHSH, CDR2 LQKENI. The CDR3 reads CASSPPGQNSPLHF. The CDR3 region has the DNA TGTGCCAGCTCACCACCGGGACAGAATTCACCCCTCCACTTT.

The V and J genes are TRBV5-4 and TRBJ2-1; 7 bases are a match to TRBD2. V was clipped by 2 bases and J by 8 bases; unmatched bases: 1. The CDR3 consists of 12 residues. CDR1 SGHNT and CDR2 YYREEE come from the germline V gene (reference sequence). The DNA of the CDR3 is TGTGCCAGCAGCTTTGGGGGGGATGAGCAGTTCTTC. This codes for CASSFGGDEQFF.

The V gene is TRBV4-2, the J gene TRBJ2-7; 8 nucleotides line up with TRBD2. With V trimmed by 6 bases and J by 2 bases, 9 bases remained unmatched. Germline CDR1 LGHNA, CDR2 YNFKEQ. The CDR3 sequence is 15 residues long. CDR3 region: CASSPGTGGAYEQYF. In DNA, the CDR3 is TGTGCCAGCAGTCCCGGGACCGGGGGGGCCTACGAGCAGTACTTC.

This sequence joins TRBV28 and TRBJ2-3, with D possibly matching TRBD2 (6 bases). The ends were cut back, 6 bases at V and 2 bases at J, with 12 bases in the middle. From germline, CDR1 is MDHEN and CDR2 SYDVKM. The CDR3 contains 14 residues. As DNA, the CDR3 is TGTGCCAGCAGAGCAGGGACTTCCACAGATACGCAGTATTTT. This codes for CASRAGTSTDTQYF.

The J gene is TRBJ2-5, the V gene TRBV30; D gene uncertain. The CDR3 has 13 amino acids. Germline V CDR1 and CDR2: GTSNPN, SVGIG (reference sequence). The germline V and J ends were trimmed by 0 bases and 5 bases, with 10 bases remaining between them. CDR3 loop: CAWSVFSVETQYF. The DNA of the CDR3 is TGTGCCTGGAGTGTATTCTCGGTTGAGACCCAGTACTTC.

CDR3 sequence (DNA): TGTGCCAGTAGTAGGACAGTTTTAACGGATACGCAGTATTTT. Encoded protein: CASSRTVLTDTQYF. The chain employs TRBV19 and TRBJ2-3; D might be TRBD1 (6 bases). From germline, CDR1 is LNHDA and CDR2 SQIVND (reference sequence). V was cut by 4 bases and J by 6 bases, with 14 bases left in between. The CDR3 covers 14 residues. The full variable domain, rest sourced from reference TRBV19 and TRBJ2-3, is DGGITQSPKYLFRKEGQNVTLSCEQNLNHDAMYWYRQDPGQGLRLIYYSQIVNDFQKGDIAEGYSVSREKKESFPLTVTSAQKNPTAFYLCASSRTVLTDTQYFGPGTRLTVL.

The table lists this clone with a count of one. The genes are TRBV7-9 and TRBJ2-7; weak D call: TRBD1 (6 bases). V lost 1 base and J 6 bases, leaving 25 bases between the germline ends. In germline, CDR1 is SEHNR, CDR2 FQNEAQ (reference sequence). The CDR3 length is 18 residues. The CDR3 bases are TGTGCCAGCAGCTTAGAGGGGCGCAGGGCAGGGGACACGGGCGAGCAGTACTTC. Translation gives CASSLEGRRAGDTGEQYF. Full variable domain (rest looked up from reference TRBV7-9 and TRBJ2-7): DTGVSQNPRHKITKRGQNVTFRCDPISEHNRLYWYRQTLGQGPEFLTYFQNEAQLEKSRLLSDRFSAERPKGSFSTLEIQRTEQGDSAMYLCASSLEGRRAGDTGEQYFGPGTRLTVT.

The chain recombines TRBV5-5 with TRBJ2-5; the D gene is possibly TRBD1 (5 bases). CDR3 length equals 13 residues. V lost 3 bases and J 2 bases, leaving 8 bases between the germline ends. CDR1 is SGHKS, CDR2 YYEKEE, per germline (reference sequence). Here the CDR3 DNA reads TGTGCCAGCAGCTCCAGGGTTCAAGAGACCCAGTACTTC. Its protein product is CASSSRVQETQYF.

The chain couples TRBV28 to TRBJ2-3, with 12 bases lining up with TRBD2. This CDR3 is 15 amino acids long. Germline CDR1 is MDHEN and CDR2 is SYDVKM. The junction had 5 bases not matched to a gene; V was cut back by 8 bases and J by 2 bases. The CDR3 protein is CASRTSGKITDTQYF. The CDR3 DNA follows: TGTGCCAGCCGGACTAGCGGGAAGATCACAGATACGCAGTATTTT.

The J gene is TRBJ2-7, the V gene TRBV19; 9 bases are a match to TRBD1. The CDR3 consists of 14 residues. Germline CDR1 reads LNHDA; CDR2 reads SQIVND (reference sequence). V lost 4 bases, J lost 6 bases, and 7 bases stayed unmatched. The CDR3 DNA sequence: TGTGCCAGTAGTAAGGGACAGGGCCGAGTCGAGCAGTACTTC. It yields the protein CASSKGQGRVEQYF.

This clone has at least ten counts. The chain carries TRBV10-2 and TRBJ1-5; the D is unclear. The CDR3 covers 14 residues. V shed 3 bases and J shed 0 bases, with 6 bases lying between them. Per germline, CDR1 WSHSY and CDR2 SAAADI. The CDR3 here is CASSDTYSNQPQHF. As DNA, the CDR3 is TGCGCCAGCAGTGACACATATAGCAATCAGCCCCAGCATTTT.

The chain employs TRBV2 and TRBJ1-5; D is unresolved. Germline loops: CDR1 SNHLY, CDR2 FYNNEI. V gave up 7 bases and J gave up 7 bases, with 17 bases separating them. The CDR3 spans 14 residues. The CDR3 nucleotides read TGTGCCAGCACCTCGGGAGGGTTCCCCCAGCCCCAGCATTTT. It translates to CASTSGGFPQPQHF.

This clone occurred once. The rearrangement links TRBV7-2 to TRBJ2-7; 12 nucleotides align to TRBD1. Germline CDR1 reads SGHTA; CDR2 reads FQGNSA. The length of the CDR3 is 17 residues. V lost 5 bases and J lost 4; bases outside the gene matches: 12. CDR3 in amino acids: CASSPRGVGQGAYEQYF. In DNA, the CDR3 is TGTGCCAGCAGCCCCCGGGGGGTGGGACAGGGGGCTTACGAGCAGTACTTC.

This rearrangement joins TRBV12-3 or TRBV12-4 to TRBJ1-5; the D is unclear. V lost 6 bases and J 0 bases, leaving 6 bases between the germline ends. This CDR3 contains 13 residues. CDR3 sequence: CASRLDSNQPQHF. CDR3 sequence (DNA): TGTGCCAGCAGACTCGATAGCAATCAGCCCCAGCATTTT.

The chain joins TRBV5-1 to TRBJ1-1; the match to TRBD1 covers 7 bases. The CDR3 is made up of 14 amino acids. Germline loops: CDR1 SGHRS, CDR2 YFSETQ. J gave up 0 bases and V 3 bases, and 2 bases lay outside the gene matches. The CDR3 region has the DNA TGCGCCAGCAGCTCACAGGGGATGAACACTGAAGCTTTCTTT. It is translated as CASSSQGMNTEAFF.

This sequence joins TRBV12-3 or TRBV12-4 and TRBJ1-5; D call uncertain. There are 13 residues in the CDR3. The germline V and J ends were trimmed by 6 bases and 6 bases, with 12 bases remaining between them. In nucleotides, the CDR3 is TGTGCCAGCAGGACCGGTGGCGGTCAGCCCCAGCATTTT. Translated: CASRTGGGQPQHF.

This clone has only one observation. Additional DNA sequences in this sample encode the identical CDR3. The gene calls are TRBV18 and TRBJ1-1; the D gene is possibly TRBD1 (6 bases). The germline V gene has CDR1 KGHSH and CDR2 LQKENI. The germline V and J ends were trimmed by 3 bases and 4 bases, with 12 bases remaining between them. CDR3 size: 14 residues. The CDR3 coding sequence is TGTGCCAGCTCACCCCGCCAGGGGATCACTGAAGCTTTCTTT. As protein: CASSPRQGITEAFF.

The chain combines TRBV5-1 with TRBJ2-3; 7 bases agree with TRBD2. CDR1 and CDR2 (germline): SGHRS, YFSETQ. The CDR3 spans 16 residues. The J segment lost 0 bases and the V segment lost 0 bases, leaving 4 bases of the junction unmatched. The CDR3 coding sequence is TGCGCCAGCAGCTTGGACACGCGGGGGAGCACAGATACGCAGTATTTT. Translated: CASSLDTRGSTDTQYF.

The CDR3 bases are TGCGCCAGCAGTTTGGAGGGAGGGCCGAACGGGGAGCTGTTTTTT. This encodes CASSLEGGPNGELFF. The chain employs TRBV10-2 and TRBJ2-2; 7 bases line up with TRBD2. Trimming cost V 5 bases and J 7 bases; bases outside gene matches: 10. The CDR3 covers 15 residues. From germline, CDR1 is WSHSY and CDR2 SAAADI.

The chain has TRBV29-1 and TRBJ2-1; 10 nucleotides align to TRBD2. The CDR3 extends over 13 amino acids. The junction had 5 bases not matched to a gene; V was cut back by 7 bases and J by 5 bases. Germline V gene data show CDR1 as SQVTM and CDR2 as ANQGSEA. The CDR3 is CSAGLAVNNEQFF. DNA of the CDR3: TGCAGCGCTGGACTAGCGGTAAACAATGAGCAGTTCTTC.

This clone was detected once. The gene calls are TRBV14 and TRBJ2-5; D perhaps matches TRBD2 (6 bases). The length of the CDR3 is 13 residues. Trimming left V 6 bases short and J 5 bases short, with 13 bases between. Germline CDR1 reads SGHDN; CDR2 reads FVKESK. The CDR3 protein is CASSRGLSETQYF. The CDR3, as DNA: TGTGCCAGCAGTCGGGGACTGTCGGAGACCCAGTACTTC.

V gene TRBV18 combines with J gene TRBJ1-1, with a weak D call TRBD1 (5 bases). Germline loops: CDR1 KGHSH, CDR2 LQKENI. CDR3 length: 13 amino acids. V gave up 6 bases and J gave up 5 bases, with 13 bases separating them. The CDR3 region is CASSPGGVTEAFF. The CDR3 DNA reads TGTGCCAGCTCGCCTGGGGGGGTAACTGAAGCTTTCTTT.

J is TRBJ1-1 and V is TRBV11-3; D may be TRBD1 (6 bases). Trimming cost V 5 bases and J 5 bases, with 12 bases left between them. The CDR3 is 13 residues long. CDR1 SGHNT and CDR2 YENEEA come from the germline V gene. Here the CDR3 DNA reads TGTGCCAGCAGCCGTGACAGGCGGACTGAAGCTTTCTTT. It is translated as CASSRDRRTEAFF.

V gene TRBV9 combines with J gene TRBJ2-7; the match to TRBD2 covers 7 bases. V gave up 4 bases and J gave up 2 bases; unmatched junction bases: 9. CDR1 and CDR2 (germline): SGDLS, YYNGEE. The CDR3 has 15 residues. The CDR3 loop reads CASSPGGFGPYEQYF. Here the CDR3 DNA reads TGTGCCAGCAGCCCGGGGGGATTCGGGCCCTACGAGCAGTACTTC. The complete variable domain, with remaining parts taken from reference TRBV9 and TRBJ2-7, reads DSGVTQTPKHLITATGQRVTLRCSPRSGDLSVYWYQQSLDQGLQFLIQYYNGEERAKGNILERFSAQQFPDLHSELNLSSLELGDSALYFCASSPGGFGPYEQYFGPGTRLTVT.

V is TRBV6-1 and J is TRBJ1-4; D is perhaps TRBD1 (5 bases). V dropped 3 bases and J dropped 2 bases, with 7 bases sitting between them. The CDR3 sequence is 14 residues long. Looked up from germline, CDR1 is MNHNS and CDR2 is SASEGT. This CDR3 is CASSEPGTNEKLFF. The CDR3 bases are TGTGCCAGCAGTGAGCCAGGGACTAATGAAAAACTGTTTTTT.

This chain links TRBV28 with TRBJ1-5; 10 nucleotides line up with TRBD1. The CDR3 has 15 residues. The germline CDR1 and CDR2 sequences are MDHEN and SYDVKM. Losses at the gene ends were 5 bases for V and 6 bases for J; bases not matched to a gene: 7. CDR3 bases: TGTGCCAGCAGTGCAATGACAGGGGGCAGTCAGCCCCAGCATTTT. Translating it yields CASSAMTGGSQPQHF.

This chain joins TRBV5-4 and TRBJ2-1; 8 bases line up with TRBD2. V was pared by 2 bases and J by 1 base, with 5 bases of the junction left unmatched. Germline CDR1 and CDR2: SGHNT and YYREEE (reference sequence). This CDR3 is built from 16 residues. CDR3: CASSLGAGVSYNEQFF. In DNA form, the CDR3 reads TGTGCCAGCAGCTTAGGAGCGGGAGTTTCCTACAATGAGCAGTTCTTC.